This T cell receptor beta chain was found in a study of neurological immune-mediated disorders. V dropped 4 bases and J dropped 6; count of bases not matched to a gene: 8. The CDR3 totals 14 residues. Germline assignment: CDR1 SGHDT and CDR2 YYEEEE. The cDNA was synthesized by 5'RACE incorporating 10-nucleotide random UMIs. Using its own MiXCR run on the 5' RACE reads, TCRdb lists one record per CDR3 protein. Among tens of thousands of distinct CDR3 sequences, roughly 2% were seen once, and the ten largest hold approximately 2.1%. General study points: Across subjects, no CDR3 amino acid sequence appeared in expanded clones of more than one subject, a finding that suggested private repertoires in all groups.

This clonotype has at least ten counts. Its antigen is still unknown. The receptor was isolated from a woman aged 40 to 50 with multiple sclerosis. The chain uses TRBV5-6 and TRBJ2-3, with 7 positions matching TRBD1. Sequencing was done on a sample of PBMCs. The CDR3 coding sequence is TGTGCCAGCAGCGAAGGGGGCCGAATGGATACGCAGTATTTT. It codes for CASSEGGRMDTQYF.